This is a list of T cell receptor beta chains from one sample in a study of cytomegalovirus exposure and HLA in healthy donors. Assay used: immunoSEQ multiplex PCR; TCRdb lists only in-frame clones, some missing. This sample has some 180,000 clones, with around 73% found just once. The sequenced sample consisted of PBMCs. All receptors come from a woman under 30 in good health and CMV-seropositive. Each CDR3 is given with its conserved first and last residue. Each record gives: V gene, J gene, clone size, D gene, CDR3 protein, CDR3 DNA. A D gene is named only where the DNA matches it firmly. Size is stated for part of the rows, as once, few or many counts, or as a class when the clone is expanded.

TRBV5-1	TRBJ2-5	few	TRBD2	CASRPGTSGGAETQYF	TGCGCCAGCAGACCTGGGACTAGCGGGGGGGCAGAGACCCAGTACTTC
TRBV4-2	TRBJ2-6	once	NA	CASSQEIGAGANVLTF	TGTGCCAGCAGCCAAGAGATCGGGGCTGGGGCCAACGTCCTGACTTTC
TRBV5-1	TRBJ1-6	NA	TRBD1	CATRTGGSPLHF	TGCGCCACGCGGACAGGAGGGTCACCCCTCCACTTT
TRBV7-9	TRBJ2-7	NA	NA	CSSSVTTTGSEQYF	TGTTCCAGCAGCGTAACCACAACGGGGAGCGAGCAGTACTTC
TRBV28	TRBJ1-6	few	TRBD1	CASSLSSQGVSPLHF	TGTGCCAGCAGTTTATCGTCGCAGGGGGTTTCACCCCTCCACTTT
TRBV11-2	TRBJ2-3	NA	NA	CASSSPPRPYF	TGTGCCAGCAGCTCCCCCCCGCGTCCGTATTTT
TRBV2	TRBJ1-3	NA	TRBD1	CASKNGGQGNTIYF	TGTGCCAGCAAGAACGGGGGACAGGGAAACACCATATATTTT
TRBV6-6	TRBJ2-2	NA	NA	CASFAGELFF	TGTGCCAGCTTCGCCGGGGAGCTGTTTTTT
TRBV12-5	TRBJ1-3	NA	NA	CASGKTEIQPAHSGNTIYF	TGTGCTAGTGGTAAGACAGAAATCCAGCCTGCCCACTCTGGAAACACCATATATTTT
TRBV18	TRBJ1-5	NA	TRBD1	CASSPGTAWGPQHF	TGTGCCAGCTCACCAGGGACAGCCTGGGGACCCCAGCATTTT
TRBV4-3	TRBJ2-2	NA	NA	CASSQDRSVRSGELFF	TGCGCCAGCAGCCAAGACCGTTCCGTGCGCTCCGGGGAGCTGTTTTTT
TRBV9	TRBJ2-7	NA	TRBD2	CASSPTGRVDFYEQYF	TGTGCCAGCAGCCCGACGGGGAGGGTTGACTTCTACGAGCAGTACTTC
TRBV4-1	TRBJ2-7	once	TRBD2	CASSQDFGTKYEQYF	TGCGCCAGCAGCCAAGATTTCGGGACTAAATACGAGCAGTACTTC
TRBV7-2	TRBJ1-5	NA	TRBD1	CASSLDRGAFPQHF	TGTGCCAGCAGCCTCGACAGGGGCGCTTTTCCCCAGCATTTT
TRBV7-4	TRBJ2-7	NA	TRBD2	CASSPRLAGGFYEQYF	TGTGCCAGCAGCCCCCGACTAGCGGGGGGGTTCTACGAGCAGTACTTC
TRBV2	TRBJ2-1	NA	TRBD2	CASSPTPPGRDEQFF	TGTGCCAGCAGTCCTACCCCCCCAGGGAGGGATGAGCAGTTCTTC
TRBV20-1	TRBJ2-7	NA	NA	CSASSGYEQYF	TGCAGTGCCAGTTCGGGCTACGAGCAGTACTTC
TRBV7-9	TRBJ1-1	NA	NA	CASTPYLGQNTEAFF	TGTGCCAGCACCCCTTATTTGGGACAGAACACTGAAGCTTTCTTT
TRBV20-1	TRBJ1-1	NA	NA	CSAQRDTEAFF	TGCAGTGCTCAGAGGGACACTGAAGCTTTCTTT
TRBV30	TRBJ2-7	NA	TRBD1	CAWTGGREQYF	TGTGCCTGGACAGGGGGCCGAGAGCAGTACTTC
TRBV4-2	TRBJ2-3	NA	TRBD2	CASSQDPSGGITDTQYF	TGTGCCAGCAGCCAAGACCCCAGCGGGGGGATCACAGATACGCAGTATTTT
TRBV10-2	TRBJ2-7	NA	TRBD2	CASSGTSGGRGHEQYF	TGCGCCAGCAGTGGGACTAGCGGGGGCAGGGGCCACGAGCAGTACTTC